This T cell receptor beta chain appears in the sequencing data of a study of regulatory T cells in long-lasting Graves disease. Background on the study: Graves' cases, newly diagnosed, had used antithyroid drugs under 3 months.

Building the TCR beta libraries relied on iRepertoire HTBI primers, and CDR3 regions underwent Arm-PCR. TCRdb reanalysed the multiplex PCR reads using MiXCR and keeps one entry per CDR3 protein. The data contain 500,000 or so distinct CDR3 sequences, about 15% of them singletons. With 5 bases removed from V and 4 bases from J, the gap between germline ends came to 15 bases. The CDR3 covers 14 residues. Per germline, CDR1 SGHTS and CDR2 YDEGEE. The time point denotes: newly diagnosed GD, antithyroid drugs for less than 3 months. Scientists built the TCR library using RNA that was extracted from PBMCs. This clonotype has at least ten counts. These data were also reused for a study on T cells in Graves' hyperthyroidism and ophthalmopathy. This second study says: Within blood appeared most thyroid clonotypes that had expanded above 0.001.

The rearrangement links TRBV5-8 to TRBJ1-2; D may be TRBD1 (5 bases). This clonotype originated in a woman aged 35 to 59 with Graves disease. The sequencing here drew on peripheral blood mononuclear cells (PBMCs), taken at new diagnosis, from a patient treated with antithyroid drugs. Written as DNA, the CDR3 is TGTGCCAGCAGACGGTCGACAGCCTTCTATGGCTACACCTTC. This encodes CASRRSTAFYGYTF.